The sample holds a few counts of the clone carrying this T cell receptor (beta chain). Its matching antigen is unknown. Healthy and HIV-negative, the adult donors had no recent acute infections or vaccinations. The record originates from a study of shared clonotypes between healthy human individuals. Study background: With ages of 18 to 49, the donors were two women and a few men. Study observations and caveats: In having few donors, the study represented limited genetic and exposure-history diversity. All-four-donor shared clonotypes had higher generation probabilities than non-shared clonotypes did.

The CDR3 has 15 amino acids. Germline loops: CDR1 SGHRS, CDR2 YFSETQ. Unmatched junction bases numbered 5, after V lost 4 bases and J lost 3 bases. The protocol was immunoSEQ multiplex PCR, while the TCRdb copy is restricted to in-frame clones and leaves out a portion. The sample shows about a million clones, approximately 80% of them seen only once. The origin of this receptor is a young man in good health. Some clones in this sample may be carry-over from other donors' samples. Sequenced material: memory CD4+ T cells from PBMCs. The sample's subset: CD45RA-negative fraction. The genes are TRBV5-1 and TRBJ2-3, with 10 bases lining up with TRBD2. The CDR3 loop is CASSTLAGGTDTQYF. CDR3 bases: TGCGCCAGCAGCACCTTAGCGGGAGGAACAGATACGCAGTATTTT.